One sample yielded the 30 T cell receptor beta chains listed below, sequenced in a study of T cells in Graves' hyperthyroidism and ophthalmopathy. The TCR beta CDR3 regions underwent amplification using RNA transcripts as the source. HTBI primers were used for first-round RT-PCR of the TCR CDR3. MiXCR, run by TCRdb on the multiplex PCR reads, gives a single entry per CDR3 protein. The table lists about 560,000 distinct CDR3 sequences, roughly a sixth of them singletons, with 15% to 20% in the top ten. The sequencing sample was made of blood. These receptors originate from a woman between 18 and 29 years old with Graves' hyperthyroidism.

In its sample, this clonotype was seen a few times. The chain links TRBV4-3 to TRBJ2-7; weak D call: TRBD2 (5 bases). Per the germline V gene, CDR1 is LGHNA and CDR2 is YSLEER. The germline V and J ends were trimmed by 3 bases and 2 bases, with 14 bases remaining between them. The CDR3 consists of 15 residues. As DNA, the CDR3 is TGCGCCAGCAGCCAGAACCCTGGGAGTCCCTACGAGCAGTACTTC. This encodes CASSQNPGSPYEQYF.

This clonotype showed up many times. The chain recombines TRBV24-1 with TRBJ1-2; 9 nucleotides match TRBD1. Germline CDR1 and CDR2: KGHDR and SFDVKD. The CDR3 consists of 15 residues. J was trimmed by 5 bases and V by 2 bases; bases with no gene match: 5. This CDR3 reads CATSDWGQGFYGYTF. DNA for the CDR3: TGTGCCACCAGTGATTGGGGACAGGGTTTTTATGGCTACACCTTC.

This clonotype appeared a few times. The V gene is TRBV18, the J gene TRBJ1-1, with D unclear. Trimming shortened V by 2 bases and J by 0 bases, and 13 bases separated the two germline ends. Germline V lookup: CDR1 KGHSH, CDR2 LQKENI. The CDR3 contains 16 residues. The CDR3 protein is CASSPAFRKMNTEAFF. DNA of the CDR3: TGTGCCAGCTCACCAGCGTTTCGGAAGATGAACACTGAAGCTTTCTTT.

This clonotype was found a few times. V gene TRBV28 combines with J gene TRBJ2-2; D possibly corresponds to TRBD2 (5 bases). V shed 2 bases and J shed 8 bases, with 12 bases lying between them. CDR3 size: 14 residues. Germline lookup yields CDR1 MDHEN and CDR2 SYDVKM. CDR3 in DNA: TGTGCCAGCAGTTTACCGGGGAGAGGGGGGGAGCTGTTTTTT. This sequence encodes CASSLPGRGGELFF. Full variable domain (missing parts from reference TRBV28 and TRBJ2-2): DVKVTQSSRYLVKRTGEKVFLECVQDMDHENMFWYRQDPGLGLRLIYFSYDVKMKEKGDIPEGYSVSREKKERFSLILESASTNQTSMYLCASSLPGRGGELFFGEGSRLTVL.

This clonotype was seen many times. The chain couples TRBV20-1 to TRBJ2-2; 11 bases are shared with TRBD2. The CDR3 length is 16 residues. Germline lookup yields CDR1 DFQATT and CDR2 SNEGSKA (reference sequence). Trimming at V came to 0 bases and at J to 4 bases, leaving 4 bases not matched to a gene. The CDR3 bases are TGCAGTGCTAGAGATGCCGGGACTAGCGGCACCGGGGAGCTGTTTTTT. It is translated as CSARDAGTSGTGELFF.

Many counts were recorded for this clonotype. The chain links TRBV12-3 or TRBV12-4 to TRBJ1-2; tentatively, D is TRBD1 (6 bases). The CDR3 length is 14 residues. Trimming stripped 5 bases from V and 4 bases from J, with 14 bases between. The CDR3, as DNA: TGTGCCAGCAGTCGGACCCCGGACAGCTATGGCTACACCTTC. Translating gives CASSRTPDSYGYTF.

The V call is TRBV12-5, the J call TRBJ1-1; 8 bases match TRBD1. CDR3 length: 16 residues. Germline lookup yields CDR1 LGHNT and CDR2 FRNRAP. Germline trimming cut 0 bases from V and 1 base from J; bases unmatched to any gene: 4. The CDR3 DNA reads TGTGCTAGTGGTTTGGTCTTAACAGGGGGGAACACTGAAGCTTTCTTT. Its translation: CASGLVLTGGNTEAFF.

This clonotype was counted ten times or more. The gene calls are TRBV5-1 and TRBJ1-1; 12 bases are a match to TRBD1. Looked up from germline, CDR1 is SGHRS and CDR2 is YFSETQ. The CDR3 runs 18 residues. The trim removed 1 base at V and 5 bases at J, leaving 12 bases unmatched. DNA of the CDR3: TGCGCCAGCAGCTTGCCGGCGGGGACAGGGGGCGGGAGGACTGAAGCTTTCTTT. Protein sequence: CASSLPAGTGGGRTEAFF.

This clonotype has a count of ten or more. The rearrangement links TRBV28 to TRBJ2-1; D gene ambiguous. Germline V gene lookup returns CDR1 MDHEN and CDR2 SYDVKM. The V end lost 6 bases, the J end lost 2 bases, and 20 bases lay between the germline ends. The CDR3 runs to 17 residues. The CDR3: CASSPSRAAWTYNEQFF. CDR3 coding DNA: TGTGCCAGCAGCCCATCAAGGGCAGCGTGGACCTACAATGAGCAGTTCTTC. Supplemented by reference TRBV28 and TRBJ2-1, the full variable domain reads DVKVTQSSRYLVKRTGEKVFLECVQDMDHENMFWYRQDPGLGLRLIYFSYDVKMKEKGDIPEGYSVSREKKERFSLILESASTNQTSMYLCASSPSRAAWTYNEQFFGPGTRLTVL.

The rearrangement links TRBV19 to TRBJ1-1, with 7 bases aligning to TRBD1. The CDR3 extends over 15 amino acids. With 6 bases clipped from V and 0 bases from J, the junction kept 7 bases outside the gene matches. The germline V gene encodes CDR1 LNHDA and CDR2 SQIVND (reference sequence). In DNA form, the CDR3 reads TGTGCCAGTAGGAGGGACAGCGCTCTGAACACTGAAGCTTTCTTT. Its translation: CASRRDSALNTEAFF.

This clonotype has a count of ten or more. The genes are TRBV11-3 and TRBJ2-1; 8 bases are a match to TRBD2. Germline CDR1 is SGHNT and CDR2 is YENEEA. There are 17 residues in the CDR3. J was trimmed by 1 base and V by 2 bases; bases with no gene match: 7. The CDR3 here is CASSLRTSLNSYNEQFF. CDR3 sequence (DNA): TGTGCCAGCAGCTTAAGGACTAGCTTAAATTCCTACAATGAGCAGTTCTTC.

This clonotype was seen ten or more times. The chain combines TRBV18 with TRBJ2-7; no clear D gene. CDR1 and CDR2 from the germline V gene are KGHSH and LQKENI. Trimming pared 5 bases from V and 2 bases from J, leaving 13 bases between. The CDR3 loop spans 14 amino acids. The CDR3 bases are TGTGCCAGCTCAGTGGACCGAAACCCCTACGAGCAGTACTTC. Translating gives CASSVDRNPYEQYF.

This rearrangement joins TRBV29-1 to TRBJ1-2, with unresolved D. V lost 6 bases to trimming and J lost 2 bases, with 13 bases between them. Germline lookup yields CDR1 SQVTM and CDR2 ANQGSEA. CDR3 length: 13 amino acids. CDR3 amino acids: CSVGSGVNYGYTF. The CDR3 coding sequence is TGCAGCGTGGGGTCCGGGGTAAACTATGGCTACACCTTC.

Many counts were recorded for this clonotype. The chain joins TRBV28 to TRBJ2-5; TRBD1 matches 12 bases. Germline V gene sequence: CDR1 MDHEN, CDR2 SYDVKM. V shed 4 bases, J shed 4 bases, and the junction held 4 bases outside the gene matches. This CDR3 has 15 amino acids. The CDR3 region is CASSSGQGATETQYF. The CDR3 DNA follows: TGTGCCAGCAGTTCGGGACAGGGGGCCACAGAGACCCAGTACTTC. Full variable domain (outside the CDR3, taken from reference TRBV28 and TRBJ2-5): DVKVTQSSRYLVKRTGEKVFLECVQDMDHENMFWYRQDPGLGLRLIYFSYDVKMKEKGDIPEGYSVSREKKERFSLILESASTNQTSMYLCASSSGQGATETQYFGPGTRLLVL.

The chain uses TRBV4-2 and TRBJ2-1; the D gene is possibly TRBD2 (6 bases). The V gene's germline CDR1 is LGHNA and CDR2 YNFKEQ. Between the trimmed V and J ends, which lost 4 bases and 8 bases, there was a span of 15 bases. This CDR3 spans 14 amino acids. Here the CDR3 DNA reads TGTGCCAGCAGCCCCCCCCTAGCGCCTCATGAGCAGTTCTTC. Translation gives CASSPPLAPHEQFF.

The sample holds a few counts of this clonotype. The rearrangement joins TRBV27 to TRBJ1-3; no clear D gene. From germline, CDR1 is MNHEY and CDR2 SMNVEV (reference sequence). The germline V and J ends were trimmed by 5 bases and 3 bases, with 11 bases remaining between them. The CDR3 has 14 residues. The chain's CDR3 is CASSPTRVGNTIYF. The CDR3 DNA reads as TGTGCCAGCAGTCCGACGAGGGTTGGAAACACCATATATTTT.

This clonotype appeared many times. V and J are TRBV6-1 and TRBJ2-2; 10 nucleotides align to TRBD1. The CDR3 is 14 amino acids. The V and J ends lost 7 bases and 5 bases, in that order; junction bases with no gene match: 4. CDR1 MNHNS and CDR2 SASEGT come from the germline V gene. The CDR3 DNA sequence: TGTGCCAGCACCGGGACAGGGGAAACCGGGGAGCTGTTTTTT. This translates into CASTGTGETGELFF.

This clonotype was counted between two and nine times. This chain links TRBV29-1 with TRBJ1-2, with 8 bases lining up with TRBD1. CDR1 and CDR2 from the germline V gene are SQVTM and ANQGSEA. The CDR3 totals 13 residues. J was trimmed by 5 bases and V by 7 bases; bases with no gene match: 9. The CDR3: CSASGTGEYGYTF. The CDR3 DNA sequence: TGCAGCGCAAGCGGGACAGGAGAATATGGCTACACCTTC.

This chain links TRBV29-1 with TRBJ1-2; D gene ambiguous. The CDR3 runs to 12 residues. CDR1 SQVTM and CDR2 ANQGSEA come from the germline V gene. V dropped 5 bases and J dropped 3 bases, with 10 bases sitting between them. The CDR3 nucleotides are TGCAGCGTTTTAAAAGGTGACTATGGCTACACCTTC. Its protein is CSVLKGDYGYTF.

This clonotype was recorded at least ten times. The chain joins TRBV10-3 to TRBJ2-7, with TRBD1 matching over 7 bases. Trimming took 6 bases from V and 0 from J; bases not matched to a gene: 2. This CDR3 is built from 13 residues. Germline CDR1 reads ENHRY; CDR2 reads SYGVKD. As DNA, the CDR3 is TGTGCCATCAGCACAGGGGTCTCCTACGAGCAGTACTTC. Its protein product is CAISTGVSYEQYF.

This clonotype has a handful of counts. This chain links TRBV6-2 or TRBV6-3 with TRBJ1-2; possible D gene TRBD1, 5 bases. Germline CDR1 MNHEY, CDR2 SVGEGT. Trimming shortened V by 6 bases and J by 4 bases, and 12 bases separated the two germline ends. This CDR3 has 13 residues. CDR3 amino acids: CASSLRDPYGYTF. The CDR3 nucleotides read TGTGCCAGCAGCCTCCGGGACCCCTATGGCTACACCTTC.

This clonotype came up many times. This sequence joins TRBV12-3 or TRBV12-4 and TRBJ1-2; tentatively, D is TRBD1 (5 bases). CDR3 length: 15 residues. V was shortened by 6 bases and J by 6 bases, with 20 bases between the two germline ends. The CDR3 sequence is CASRRQGLTPHGYTF. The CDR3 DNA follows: TGTGCCAGCAGACGTCAGGGCCTCACGCCTCATGGCTACACCTTC.

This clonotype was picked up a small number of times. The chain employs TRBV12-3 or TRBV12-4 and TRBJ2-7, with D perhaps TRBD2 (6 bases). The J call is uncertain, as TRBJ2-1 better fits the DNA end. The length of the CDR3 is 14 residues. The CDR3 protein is CASSLSRGIYEQFF. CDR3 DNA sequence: TGTGCCAGCAGTTTATCGCGGGGAATCTACGAGCAGTTCTTC.

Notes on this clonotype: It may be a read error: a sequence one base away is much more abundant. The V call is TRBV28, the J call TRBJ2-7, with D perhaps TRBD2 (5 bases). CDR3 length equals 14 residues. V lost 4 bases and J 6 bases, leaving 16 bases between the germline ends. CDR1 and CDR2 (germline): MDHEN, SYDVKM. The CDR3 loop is CASSYQEALREQYF. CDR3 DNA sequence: TGTGCCAGCAGTTATCAGGAGGCGCTTCGCGAGCAGTACTTC.

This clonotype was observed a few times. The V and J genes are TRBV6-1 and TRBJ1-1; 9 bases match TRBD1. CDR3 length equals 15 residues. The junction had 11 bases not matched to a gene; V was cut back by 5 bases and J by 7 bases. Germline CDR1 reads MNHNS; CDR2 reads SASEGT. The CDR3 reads CASSLDRGSMVEAFF. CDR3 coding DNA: TGTGCCAGCAGTTTAGACAGGGGGAGTATGGTTGAAGCTTTCTTT.

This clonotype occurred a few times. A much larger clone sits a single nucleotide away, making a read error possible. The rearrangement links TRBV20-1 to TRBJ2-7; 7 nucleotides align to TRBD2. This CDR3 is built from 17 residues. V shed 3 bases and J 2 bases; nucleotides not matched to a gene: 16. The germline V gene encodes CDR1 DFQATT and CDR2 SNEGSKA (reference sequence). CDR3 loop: CSASQRVDLAEAYEQYF. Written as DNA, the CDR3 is TGCAGTGCTAGCCAACGGGTGGATCTAGCGGAGGCCTACGAGCAGTACTTC.

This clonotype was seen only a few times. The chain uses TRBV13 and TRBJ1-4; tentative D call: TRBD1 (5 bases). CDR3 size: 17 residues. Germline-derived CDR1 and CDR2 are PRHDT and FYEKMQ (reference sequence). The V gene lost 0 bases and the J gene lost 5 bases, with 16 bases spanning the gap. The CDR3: CASSLGVGTGTNEKLFF. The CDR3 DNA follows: TGTGCCAGCAGCTTAGGAGTGGGGACGGGTACGAATGAAAAACTGTTTTTT.

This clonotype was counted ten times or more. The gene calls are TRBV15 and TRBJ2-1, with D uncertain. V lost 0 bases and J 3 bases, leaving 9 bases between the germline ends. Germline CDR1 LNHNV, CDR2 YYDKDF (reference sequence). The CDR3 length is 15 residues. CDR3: CATSRDNGGYNEQFF. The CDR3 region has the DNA TGTGCCACCAGCAGAGATAATGGCGGCTACAATGAGCAGTTCTTC.

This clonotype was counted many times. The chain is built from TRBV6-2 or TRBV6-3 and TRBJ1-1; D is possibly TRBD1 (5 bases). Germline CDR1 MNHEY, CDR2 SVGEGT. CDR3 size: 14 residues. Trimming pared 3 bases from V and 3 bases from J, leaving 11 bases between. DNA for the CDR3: TGTGCCAGCAGTTATAGGGAGGGGTACACTGAAGCTTTCTTT. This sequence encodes CASSYREGYTEAFF.

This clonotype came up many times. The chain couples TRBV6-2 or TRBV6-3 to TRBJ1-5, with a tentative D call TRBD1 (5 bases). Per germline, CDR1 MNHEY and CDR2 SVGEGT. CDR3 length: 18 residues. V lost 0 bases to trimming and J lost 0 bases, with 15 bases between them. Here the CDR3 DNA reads TGTGCCAGCAGTTACTCGTTTGCGGGGACTTATAGCAATCAGCCCCAGCATTTT. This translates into CASSYSFAGTYSNQPQHF.